This entry lists 29 T cell receptor beta chains sequenced from one sample in a study of blood T cell repertoires in COVID-19. The assay was immunoSEQ multiplex PCR, and TCRdb's table has in-frame clones only and misses some. The table has about 74,000 clones, 90% seen once. Sequenced input: peripheral blood. These receptors were collected from a woman aged 50 to 60 in a cohort sampled during active COVID-19.

The V and J genes are TRBV27 and TRBJ1-3, with 8 bases fitting TRBD1. Germline assignment: CDR1 MNHEY and CDR2 SMNVEV (reference sequence). The ends lost 6 bases at V and 3 bases at J; junction bases unmatched: 7. This CDR3 has 15 amino acids. The DNA for the CDR3 is TGTGCCAGCAGACCAGGGGGCGGGGGTGGAAACACCATATATTTT. The encoded protein is CASRPGGGGGNTIYF.

This clone is a singleton in its sample. This chain connects TRBV9 to TRBJ1-4; no definite D call. Germline CDR1 reads SGDLS; CDR2 reads YYNGEE. CDR3 length: 15 residues. V gave up 1 base and J gave up 6 bases, with 13 bases separating them. The CDR3 DNA reads as TGTGCCAGCAGCGTAAGGGAGCGTGGCGATGAAAAACTGTTTTTT. Translation: CASSVRERGDEKLFF.

The rearrangement uses TRBV28 and TRBJ1-5, with D hard to call. CDR1 MDHEN and CDR2 SYDVKM come from the germline V gene. Trimming cost V 10 bases and J 7 bases, with 14 bases left between them. The CDR3 has 12 residues. In nucleotides, the CDR3 is TGTGCCACTTCAACCAACTTACAGCCCCAGCATTTT. Its translation: CATSTNLQPQHF.

This clone was detected only once. This CDR3 reads CASSQEQADTEAFF. CDR3 DNA sequence: TGTGCCAGCAGCCAAGAACAGGCAGATACTGAAGCTTTCTTT. The chain employs TRBV3-1 (or the pseudogene TRBV3-2) and TRBJ1-1; the D gene is possibly TRBD1 (5 bases). The germline V and J ends were trimmed by 0 bases and 5 bases, with 10 bases remaining between them. Germline V gene sequence: CDR1 LGHDT, CDR2 YNNKEL (reference sequence). The CDR3 is 14 residues long.

The chain recombines TRBV5-1 with TRBJ2-4; 8 positions agree with TRBD1. Germline CDR1 and CDR2: SGHRS and YFSETQ. V lost 8 bases, J lost 6 bases, and 13 bases stayed unmatched. CDR3 size: 15 residues. The CDR3 DNA reads as TGCGCCAGAATACTACGGACAGGGCGCCCAAACATTCAGTACTTC. Its translation is CARILRTGRPNIQYF.

The chain combines TRBV10-3 with TRBJ2-1, with TRBD2 matching 11 bases. Trimming removed 2 bases from V and 6 bases from J; junction bases left unmatched: 3. The CDR3 has 15 amino acids. The germline V gene has CDR1 ENHRY and CDR2 SYGVKD. CDR3 in amino acids: CAISERGTSGNEQFF. Written as DNA, the CDR3 is TGTGCCATCAGTGAGAGGGGGACTAGCGGCAATGAGCAGTTCTTC.

This chain connects TRBV5-6 to TRBJ1-2, with 9 bases identical to TRBD1. The CDR3 is 13 amino acids. Germline loops: CDR1 SGHDT, CDR2 YYEEEE. With V trimmed by 5 bases and J by 6 bases, 5 bases remained unmatched. Here the CDR3 reads CASRHRGRDGYTF. Here the CDR3 DNA reads TGTGCCAGCAGGCACAGGGGGCGGGATGGCTACACCTTC.

The chain has TRBV28 and TRBJ1-2; TRBD1 agrees at 11 bases. V shed 3 bases, J shed 6 bases, and the junction held 9 bases outside the gene matches. This CDR3 spans 16 amino acids. In germline, CDR1 is MDHEN, CDR2 SYDVKM. This CDR3 is CASSFPPGTGGNGYTF. The CDR3 region has the DNA TGTGCCAGCAGTTTTCCCCCCGGGACAGGGGGAAATGGCTACACCTTC.

This chain connects TRBV7-9 to TRBJ2-5; 7 bases are a match to TRBD1. The CDR3 has 14 residues. Trimming took 1 base from V and 6 from J; bases not matched to a gene: 5. Per the germline V gene, CDR1 is SEHNR and CDR2 is FQNEAQ (reference sequence). CDR3 in DNA: TGTGCCAGCAGCTTAGGAGGGGGCGCGAAGACCCAGTACTTC. This encodes CASSLGGGAKTQYF. Supplemented by reference TRBV7-9 and TRBJ2-5, the full variable domain reads DTGVSQNPRHKITKRGQNVTFRCDPISEHNRLYWYRQTLGQGPEFLTYFQNEAQLEKSRLLSDRFSAERPKGSFSTLEIQRTEQGDSAMYLCASSLGGGAKTQYFGPGTRLLVL.

The J gene is TRBJ2-7, the V gene TRBV5-5, with TRBD2 identical over 15 bases. This CDR3 contains 16 residues. V shed 0 bases and J 7 bases; nucleotides not matched to a gene: 5. Germline lookup yields CDR1 SGHKS and CDR2 YYEKEE (reference sequence). CDR3 nucleotide sequence: TGTGCCAGCAGCTTGGAATGGACTAGCGGGAGGGGTGAGCAGTACTTC. Its protein product is CASSLEWTSGRGEQYF. The full variable domain, completed using reference TRBV5-5 and TRBJ2-7, is DAGVTQSPTHLIKTRGQQVTLRCSPISGHKSVSWYQQVLGQGPQFIFQYYEKEERGRGNFPDRFSARQFPNYSSELNVNALLLGDSALYLCASSLEWTSGRGEQYFGPGTRLTVT.

The chain carries TRBV5-4 and TRBJ1-2, with 8 bases identical to TRBD1. The CDR3 length is 14 residues. Per germline, CDR1 SGHNT and CDR2 YYREEE (reference sequence). V was clipped by 0 bases and J by 8 bases; unmatched bases: 6. CDR3 sequence (DNA): TGTGCCAGCAGCTTGGAGCCGACAGGGGAAGGCTACACCTTC. This codes for CASSLEPTGEGYTF.

The V and J genes are TRBV3-1 (or the pseudogene TRBV3-2) and TRBJ1-2; D not certain. The CDR3 has 13 residues. The germline CDR1 and CDR2 sequences are LGHDT and YNNKEL (reference sequence). V gave up 1 base and J gave up 8 bases, with 11 bases separating them. Here the CDR3 DNA reads TGTGCCAGCAGCCAAGTTCCCGGTAAGGGCTACACCTTC. Encoded protein: CASSQVPGKGYTF.

The rearrangement uses TRBV28 and TRBJ2-5; the D is unclear. V gave up 5 bases and J gave up 4 bases, with 8 bases separating them. This CDR3 is built from 12 residues. Germline CDR1 is MDHEN and CDR2 is SYDVKM. The CDR3, as DNA: TGTGCCAGCAGTCCTCTCAGAGAGACCCAGTACTTC. It is translated as CASSPLRETQYF.

This sequence joins TRBV28 and TRBJ2-5; TRBD2 matches at 12 bases. The CDR3 totals 17 residues. From germline, CDR1 is MDHEN and CDR2 SYDVKM. V shed 8 bases, J shed 4 bases, and the junction held 14 bases outside the gene matches. The CDR3 sequence: CASSQTSGSPTAETQYF. The CDR3 DNA follows: TGTGCCAGCTCGCAGACTAGCGGGAGCCCCACGGCAGAGACCCAGTACTTC.

V usage is TRBV6-2 or TRBV6-3 and J usage is TRBJ2-5, with TRBD2 as a possible D gene (5 bases). The CDR3 is 15 amino acids. CDR1 is MNHEY, CDR2 SVGEGT, per germline. V dropped 5 bases and J dropped 0 bases, with 13 bases sitting between them. CDR3 nucleotides: TGTGCCAGCAGTAGACCGACGGGAAACCAAGAGACCCAGTACTTC. Amino acid sequence: CASSRPTGNQETQYF.

The genes are TRBV5-4 and TRBJ1-1; 8 bases match TRBD1. Germline V gene data show CDR1 as SGHNT and CDR2 as YYREEE (reference sequence). The CDR3 length is 15 residues. Trimming took 4 bases from V and 2 from J; bases not matched to a gene: 7. This CDR3 reads CASSPYGQGNTEAFF. CDR3 nucleotide sequence: TGTGCCAGCAGCCCCTACGGACAGGGCAACACTGAAGCTTTCTTT.

The chain combines TRBV10-2 with TRBJ1-1; 9 bases line up with TRBD1. Germline assignment: CDR1 WSHSY and CDR2 SAAADI. Trimming took 8 bases from V and 0 from J; bases not matched to a gene: 1. The CDR3 runs to 13 residues. The CDR3 reads CASRDRVNTEAFF. CDR3 in DNA: TGCGCCAGCCGGGACAGGGTGAACACTGAAGCTTTCTTT.

The chain employs TRBV13 and TRBJ2-7; 7 nucleotides match TRBD2. This CDR3 comprises 15 residues. Germline V gives CDR1 PRHDT, CDR2 FYEKMQ (reference sequence). Trimming at V came to 2 bases and at J to 3 bases, leaving 7 bases not matched to a gene. For the CDR3, the DNA is TGTGCCAGCAGCTTACGCGGGAGTGGTTTCTACGAGCAGTACTTC. Translated, it gives CASSLRGSGFYEQYF.

This chain joins TRBV2 and TRBJ1-1, with a tentative D call TRBD1 (6 bases). Trimming left V 8 bases short and J 7 bases short, with 17 bases between. This CDR3 is built from 13 residues. The germline CDR1 and CDR2 sequences are SNHLY and FYNNEI. DNA of the CDR3: TGTGCCAGCTCCCTCACAGGGTATGGTGAAGCTTTCTTT. Its protein is CASSLTGYGEAFF. Full variable domain (remainder filled in from reference TRBV2 and TRBJ1-1): EPEVTQTPSHQVTQMGQEVILRCVPISNHLYFYWYRQILGQKVEFLVSFYNNEISEKSEIFDDQFSVERPDGSNFTLKIRSTKLEDSAMYFCASSLTGYGEAFFGQGTRLTVV.

The chain carries TRBV3-1 (or the pseudogene TRBV3-2) and TRBJ2-1; TRBD2 aligns across 13 bases. This CDR3 contains 16 residues. Germline CDR1 reads LGHDT; CDR2 reads YNNKEL (reference sequence). Losses at the gene ends were 4 bases for V and 3 bases for J; bases not matched to a gene: 3. DNA for the CDR3: TGTGCCAGCAGCCCCTGGACTAGCGGGAGCTACAATGAGCAGTTCTTC. Translated, it gives CASSPWTSGSYNEQFF.

This rearrangement joins TRBV27 to TRBJ2-7, with D maybe TRBD1 (6 bases). V shed 5 bases and J shed 4 bases, with 12 bases lying between them. The CDR3 sequence is 13 residues long. Per the germline V gene, CDR1 is MNHEY and CDR2 is SMNVEV (reference sequence). In DNA, the CDR3 is TGTGCCAGCAGTCGCGACAGGCAGTACGAGCAGTACTTC. Encoded protein: CASSRDRQYEQYF.

V usage is TRBV7-8 and J usage is TRBJ2-3, with TRBD1 as a possible D gene (6 bases). V was clipped by 1 base and J by 3 bases, with 17 bases between them. This CDR3 has 17 residues. Germline V gene data show CDR1 as SGHVS and CDR2 as FQNEAQ. The CDR3 loop reads CASSLVGTGKGTDTQYF. The CDR3 DNA follows: TGTGCCAGCAGCTTAGTGGGTACAGGGAAAGGGACAGATACGCAGTATTTT. Full variable domain (remainder filled in from reference TRBV7-8 and TRBJ2-3): GAGVSQSPRYKVAKRGQDVALRCDPISGHVSLFWYQQALGQGPEFLTYFQNEAQLDKSGLPSDRFFAERPEGSVSTLKIQRTQQEDSAVYLCASSLVGTGKGTDTQYFGPGTRLTVL.

J is TRBJ2-1 and V is TRBV6-5; 10 positions match TRBD2. This CDR3 has 16 residues. Germline V CDR1 and CDR2: MNHEY, SVGAGI. The J segment lost 4 bases and the V segment lost 2 bases, leaving 5 bases of the junction unmatched. The CDR3: CASSYAGLADYNEQFF. The CDR3 bases are TGTGCCAGCAGTTACGCAGGACTAGCGGATTACAATGAGCAGTTCTTC.

The J gene is TRBJ2-1, the V gene TRBV3-1 (or the pseudogene TRBV3-2); tentative D call: TRBD2 (5 bases). The V gene's germline CDR1 is LGHDT and CDR2 YNNKEL (reference sequence). The CDR3 sequence is 15 residues long. V was trimmed by 0 bases and J by 4 bases, leaving 10 bases between them. The CDR3 bases are TGTGCCAGCAGCCAAGAGTCTAGCTTTTACAATGAGCAGTTCTTC. Its protein product is CASSQESSFYNEQFF.

The chain couples TRBV5-8 to TRBJ2-3; 16 nucleotides agree with TRBD2. The CDR3 is 16 residues long. Germline V lookup: CDR1 SGHTS, CDR2 YDEGEE. V was clipped by 7 bases and J by 6 bases; unmatched bases: 8. As DNA, the CDR3 is TGTGCCAGCGGGACTAGCGGGAGGGGGATTCTCGATACGCAGTATTTT. Translated, it gives CASGTSGRGILDTQYF. Full variable domain (remainder filled in from reference TRBV5-8 and TRBJ2-3): EAGVTQSPTHLIKTRGQQATLRCSPISGHTSVYWYQQALGLGLQFLLWYDEGEERNRGNFPPRFSGRQFPNYSSELNVNALELEDSALYLCASGTSGRGILDTQYFGPGTRLTVL.

The chain uses TRBV11-1 and TRBJ2-1, with a tentative D call TRBD2 (5 bases). Germline loops: CDR1 SGHAT, CDR2 FQDESV (reference sequence). Trimming cost V 6 bases and J 6 bases, with 18 bases left between them. The CDR3 consists of 15 residues. CDR3 coding DNA: TGTGCCAGCAGTCGCGGGTCCGCGAGGGTCAATGAGCAGTTCTTC. It translates to CASSRGSARVNEQFF. Supplemented by reference TRBV11-1 and TRBJ2-1, the full variable domain reads EAEVAQSPRYKITEKSQAVAFWCDPISGHATLYWYRQILGQGPELLVQFQDESVVDDSQLPKDRFSAERLKGVDSTLKIQPAELGDSAMYLCASSRGSARVNEQFFGPGTRLTVL.

J is TRBJ2-7 and V is TRBV28; D is perhaps TRBD1 (6 bases). The V gene's germline CDR1 is MDHEN and CDR2 SYDVKM. V was clipped by 4 bases and J by 2 bases, with 12 bases between them. The CDR3 runs 14 residues. For the CDR3, the DNA is TGTGCCAGCAGTTGGACAGCCCTAGCCTACGAGCAGTACTTC. It encodes CASSWTALAYEQYF.

This clone was observed once. The rearrangement uses TRBV28 and TRBJ1-2; 9 bases agree with TRBD1. The CDR3 covers 14 residues. Germline V CDR1 and CDR2: MDHEN, SYDVKM. V gave up 6 bases and J gave up 8 bases; unmatched junction bases: 10. The chain's CDR3 is CASRWSGTGYGYTF. CDR3 nucleotides: TGTGCCAGCAGATGGTCCGGGACAGGGTACGGCTACACCTTC.

This clone was recorded a few times. This chain joins TRBV6-1 and TRBJ2-1; 11 nucleotides align to TRBD2. This CDR3 has 14 residues. Trimming cost V 2 bases and J 9 bases; bases outside gene matches: 3. Germline V gene data show CDR1 as MNHNS and CDR2 as SASEGT. DNA for the CDR3: TGTGCCAGCAGTGAAAGGGGACTAGCGGCTGAGCAGTTCTTC. Translating it yields CASSERGLAAEQFF.